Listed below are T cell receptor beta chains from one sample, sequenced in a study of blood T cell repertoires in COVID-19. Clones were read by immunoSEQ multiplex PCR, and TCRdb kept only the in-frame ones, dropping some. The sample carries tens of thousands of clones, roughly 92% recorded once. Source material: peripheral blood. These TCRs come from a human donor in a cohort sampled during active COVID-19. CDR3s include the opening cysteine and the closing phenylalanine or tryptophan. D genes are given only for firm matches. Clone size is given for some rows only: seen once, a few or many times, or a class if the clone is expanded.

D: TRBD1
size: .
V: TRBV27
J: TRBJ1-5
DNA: TGTGCCAGCAGCGGACAGGGCGATCAGCCCCAGCATTTT
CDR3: CASSGQGDQPQHF

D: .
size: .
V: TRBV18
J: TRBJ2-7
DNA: TGTGCCAGCTCACCTAACACAGGGCCCGTATCACACGAGCAGTACTTC
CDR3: CASSPNTGPVSHEQYF

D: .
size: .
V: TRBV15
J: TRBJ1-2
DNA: TGTGCCACCAGCCCGAGGGGAGGGAATGGCTACACCTTC
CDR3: CATSPRGGNGYTF

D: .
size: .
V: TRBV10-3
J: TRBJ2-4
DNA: TGTGCCATCAGGGGTCCTGGGCCCAAAAACATTCAGTACTTC
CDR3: CAIRGPGPKNIQYF

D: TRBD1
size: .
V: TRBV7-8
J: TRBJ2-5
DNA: TGTGCCAGCAGCGTCAGGGGGCGGGAGACCCAGTACTTC
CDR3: CASSVRGRETQYF

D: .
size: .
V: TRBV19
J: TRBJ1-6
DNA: TGTGCCAGTAGTATACAACAGGGCCCCCCCCTCCACTTT
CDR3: CASSIQQGPPLHF

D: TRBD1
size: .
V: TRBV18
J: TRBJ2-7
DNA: TGTGCCAGCTCAATTACAGGGGCCTACGAGCAGTACTTC
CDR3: CASSITGAYEQYF

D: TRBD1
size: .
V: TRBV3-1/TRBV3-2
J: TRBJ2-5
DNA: TGTGCCAGCAGCCAAGTGGGGACAGGGGGCGCAGAGACCCAGTACTTC
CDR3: CASSQVGTGGAETQYF

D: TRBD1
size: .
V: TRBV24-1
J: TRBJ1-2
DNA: TGTGCCACCAGTGTGGGGACAGCGAGTTTTGGCTACACCTTC
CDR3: CATSVGTASFGYTF

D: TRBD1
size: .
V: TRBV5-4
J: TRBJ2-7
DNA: TGTGCCAGCAGCTTGCTTCTTGGGACAGGAGATACCTACGAGCAGTACTTC
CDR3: CASSLLLGTGDTYEQYF

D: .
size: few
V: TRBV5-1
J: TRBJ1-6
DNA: TGCGCCAGCAGCCCCCAAGTTGGGAGCTCCTATAATTCACCCCTCCACTTT
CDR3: CASSPQVGSSYNSPLHF

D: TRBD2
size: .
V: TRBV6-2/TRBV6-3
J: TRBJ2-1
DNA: TGTGCCAGCAGTTACACTTTGGGGACTAGCGGCTACAATGAGCAGTTCTTC
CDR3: CASSYTLGTSGYNEQFF

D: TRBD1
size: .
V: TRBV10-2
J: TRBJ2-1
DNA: TGCGCCAGCAGTTGGACAGGGCCCTACAATGAGCAGTTCTTC
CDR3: CASSWTGPYNEQFF

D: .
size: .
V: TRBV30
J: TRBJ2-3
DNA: TGTGCCTGGAGTGTCGGCGGGAGCACAGATACGCAGTATTTT
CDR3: CAWSVGGSTDTQYF

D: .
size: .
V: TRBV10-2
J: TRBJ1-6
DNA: TGCGCCAGCAGTGATAGCAGGGATAATTCACCCCTCCACTTT
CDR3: CASSDSRDNSPLHF

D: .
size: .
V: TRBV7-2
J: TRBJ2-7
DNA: TGTGCCAGCAGCTTAAGTCAGGGCGCGGACTACGAGCAGTACTTC
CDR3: CASSLSQGADYEQYF

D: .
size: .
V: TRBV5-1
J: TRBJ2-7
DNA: TGCGCCAGCAGCTTGGATGACACCTCCTACGAGCAGTACTTC
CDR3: CASSLDDTSYEQYF